One and the same sample provided the 10 T cell receptor beta chains below, sequenced in a study of cytomegalovirus exposure and HLA in healthy donors. Generated by immunoSEQ multiplex PCR, the TCRdb table keeps only in-frame clones and is missing some. The profile shows fewer than 200,000 clones, roughly 86% of them singletons. Source material: PBMCs. The origin of the receptors is a woman aged 18-29 years in good health and CMV-seropositive.

The chain is built from TRBV27 and TRBJ2-1; 13 nucleotides match TRBD2. J was trimmed by 7 bases and V by 2 bases; bases with no gene match: 5. This CDR3 region has 16 residues. CDR1 and CDR2 from the germline V gene are MNHEY and SMNVEV (reference sequence). CDR3 in amino acids: CASSLEGLAGVNEQFF. CDR3 DNA sequence: TGTGCCAGCAGTTTAGAAGGACTAGCGGGAGTTAATGAGCAGTTCTTC.

This clone was detected only once. This rearrangement joins TRBV7-2 to TRBJ2-5; 10 bases are shared with TRBD2. Germline loops: CDR1 SGHTA, CDR2 FQGNSA. J gave up 5 bases and V 1 base, and 7 bases lay outside the gene matches. The CDR3 length is 16 residues. This chain's CDR3 is CASSLDLAGAGETQYF. CDR3 coding DNA: TGTGCCAGCAGCTTAGATCTAGCGGGAGCGGGGGAGACCCAGTACTTC. Full variable domain (remainder filled in from reference TRBV7-2 and TRBJ2-5): GAGVSQSPSNKVTEKGKDVELRCDPISGHTALYWYRQSLGQGLEFLIYFQGNSAPDKSGLPSDRFSAERTGGSVSTLTIQRTQQEDSAVYLCASSLDLAGAGETQYFGPGTRLLVL.

The chain recombines TRBV25-1 with TRBJ2-7; 7 nucleotides agree with TRBD1. Germline lookup yields CDR1 MGHDK and CDR2 SYGVNS. V trimming: 3 bases; J trimming: 4 bases; junction bases outside the gene matches: 6. The CDR3 is made up of 14 amino acids. The CDR3 region is CASSDHGTAYEQYF. CDR3 DNA: TGTGCCAGCAGTGACCACGGGACAGCATACGAGCAGTACTTC.

The chain has TRBV5-1 and TRBJ2-6; 12 bases are shared with TRBD2. CDR1 and CDR2 from the germline V gene are SGHRS and YFSETQ. The CDR3 is 17 amino acids. V lost 0 bases and J lost 2; bases outside the gene matches: 0. The CDR3 loop reads CASSLASGRAGANVLTF. DNA of the CDR3: TGCGCCAGCAGCTTGGCTAGCGGGAGGGCTGGGGCCAACGTCCTGACTTTC.

V usage is TRBV12-5 and J usage is TRBJ2-1, with D possibly TRBD2 on 6 matching bases. The V end lost 7 bases, the J end lost 9 bases, and 19 bases lay between the germline ends. The CDR3 length is 14 residues. Germline V gene sequence: CDR1 LGHNT, CDR2 FRNRAP. Here the CDR3 reads CASEPPVGSGEQFF. In DNA form, the CDR3 reads TGTGCTAGTGAACCCCCGGTCGGGAGTGGTGAGCAGTTCTTC.

In nucleotides, the CDR3 is TGTGCCAGCAGCCTCTCAGGGGGCACGGACTATGGCTACACCTTC. Translated, it gives CASSLSGGTDYGYTF. The chain is built from TRBV6-6 and TRBJ1-2, with 8 bases lining up with TRBD1. The CDR3 sequence is 15 residues long. Trimming removed 6 bases from V and 3 bases from J; junction bases left unmatched: 9. From germline, CDR1 is MNHNY and CDR2 SVGAGI (reference sequence).

This clone has just one count. V gene TRBV6-5 combines with J gene TRBJ2-2; TRBD2 aligns across 8 bases. With 6 bases clipped from V and 6 bases from J, the junction kept 6 bases outside the gene matches. Per germline, CDR1 MNHEY and CDR2 SVGAGI. CDR3 length: 14 residues. CDR3 nucleotides: TGTGCCAGCAGAGCGGGACTAGGGTCCGGGGAGCTGTTTTTT. This encodes CASRAGLGSGELFF.

This clone was seen only once. The chain has TRBV28 and TRBJ2-7, with D maybe TRBD1 (6 bases). V lost 2 bases, J lost 2 bases, and 10 bases lay in between. Germline V gene lookup returns CDR1 MDHEN and CDR2 SYDVKM. There are 14 residues in the CDR3. In DNA, the CDR3 is TGTGCCAGCAGTTTAGGCAGGGGACCCTACGAGCAGTACTTC. Translated, it gives CASSLGRGPYEQYF.

This chain links TRBV7-2 with TRBJ2-7; 7 positions match TRBD2. The CDR3 runs 18 residues. Trimming removed 4 bases from V and 6 bases from J; junction bases left unmatched: 21. Per germline, CDR1 SGHTA and CDR2 FQGNSA. In DNA form, the CDR3 reads TGTGCCAGCAGCTCGCAGGAGGGCTTCGCGGGAGTTTCGCTCGAGCAGTACTTC. Amino acids: CASSSQEGFAGVSLEQYF.

The V gene is TRBV19, the J gene TRBJ2-2, with D uncertain. Between the trimmed V and J ends, which lost 7 bases and 7 bases, there was a span of 16 bases. This CDR3 is 14 amino acids long. Per the germline V gene, CDR1 is LNHDA and CDR2 is SQIVND (reference sequence). CDR3 coding DNA: TGTGCCAGTACCTTTTACTCCCGAGGCGGGGAGCTGTTTTTT. This encodes CASTFYSRGGELFF.